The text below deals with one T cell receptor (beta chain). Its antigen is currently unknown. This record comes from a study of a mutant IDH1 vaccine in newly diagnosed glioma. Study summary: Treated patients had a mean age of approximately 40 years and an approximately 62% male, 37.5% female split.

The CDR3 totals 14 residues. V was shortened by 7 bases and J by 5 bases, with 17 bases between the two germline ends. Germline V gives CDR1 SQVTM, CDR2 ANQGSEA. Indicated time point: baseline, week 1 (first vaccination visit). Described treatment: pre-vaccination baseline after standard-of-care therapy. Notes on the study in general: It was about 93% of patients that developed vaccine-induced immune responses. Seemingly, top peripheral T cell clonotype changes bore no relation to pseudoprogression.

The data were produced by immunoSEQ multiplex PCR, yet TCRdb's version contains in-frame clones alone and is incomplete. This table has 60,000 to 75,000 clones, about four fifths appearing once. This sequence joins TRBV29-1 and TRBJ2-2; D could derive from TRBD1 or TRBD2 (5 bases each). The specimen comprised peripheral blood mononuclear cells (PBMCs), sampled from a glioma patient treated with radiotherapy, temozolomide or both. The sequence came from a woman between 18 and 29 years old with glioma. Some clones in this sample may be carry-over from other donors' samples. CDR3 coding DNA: TGCAGCGCAACGGGACGGGGAACGACCGGGGAGCTGTTTTTT. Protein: CSATGRGTTGELFF.